This T cell receptor beta chain was sequenced during a study of blood T cell repertoires in COVID-19. The overall study: Whether acute or convalescent, the COVID-19 samples came from the United States, Italy and Spain. PBMCs, B-cell-depleted T cells, or T cells were the source of the cDNA or gDNA that made up the material.

Original handling: Reference gene primer amplification gave estimated nucleated cell counts. Method: immunoSEQ multiplex PCR; TCRdb's copy keeps in-frame clones and lacks some. V, J and clone size were drawn from that table, and D and trimming were deduced from the DNA. Among tens of thousands of clones, 79% were seen once, and the ten largest hold about 10%. Germline V CDR1 and CDR2: SNHLY, FYNNEI. The CDR3 runs 14 residues. V was pared by 4 bases and J by 4 bases, with 6 bases of the junction left unmatched. The V and J genes are TRBV2 and TRBJ2-5; the match to TRBD1 covers 7 bases. Sequencing was performed on peripheral blood. The TCR originated in a man between 65 and 79 years old with acute or convalescent COVID-19. CDR3 nucleotides: TGTGCCAGCAGTGTAACAGGGGTTGGAGAGACCCAGTACTTC. This sequence encodes CASSVTGVGETQYF.